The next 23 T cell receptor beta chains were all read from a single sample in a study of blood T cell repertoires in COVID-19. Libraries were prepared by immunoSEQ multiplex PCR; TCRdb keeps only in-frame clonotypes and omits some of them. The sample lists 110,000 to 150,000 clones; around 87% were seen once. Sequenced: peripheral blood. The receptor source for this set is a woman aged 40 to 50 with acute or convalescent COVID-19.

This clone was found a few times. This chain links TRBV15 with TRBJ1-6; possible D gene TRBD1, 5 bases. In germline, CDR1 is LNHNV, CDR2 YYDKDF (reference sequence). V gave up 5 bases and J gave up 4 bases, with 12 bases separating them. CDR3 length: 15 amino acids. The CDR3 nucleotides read TGTGCCACCAGCGCTGGGGGGGGGTATAATTCACCCCTCCACTTT. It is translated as CATSAGGGYNSPLHF.

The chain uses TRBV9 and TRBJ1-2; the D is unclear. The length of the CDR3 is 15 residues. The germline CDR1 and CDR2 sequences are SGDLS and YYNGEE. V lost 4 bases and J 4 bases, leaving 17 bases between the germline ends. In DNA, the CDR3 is TGTGCCAGCAGCCCATCTTCACCCGCGGCCTATGGCTACACCTTC. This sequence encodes CASSPSSPAAYGYTF. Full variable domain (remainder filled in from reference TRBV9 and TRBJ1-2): DSGVTQTPKHLITATGQRVTLRCSPRSGDLSVYWYQQSLDQGLQFLIQYYNGEERAKGNILERFSAQQFPDLHSELNLSSLELGDSALYFCASSPSSPAAYGYTFGSGTRLTVV.

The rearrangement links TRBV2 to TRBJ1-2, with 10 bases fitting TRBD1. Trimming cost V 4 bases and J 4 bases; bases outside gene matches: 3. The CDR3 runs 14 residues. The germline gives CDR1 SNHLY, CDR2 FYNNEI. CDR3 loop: CASSGGQGSYGYTF. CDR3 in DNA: TGTGCCAGCAGTGGGGGACAGGGGAGCTATGGCTACACCTTC.

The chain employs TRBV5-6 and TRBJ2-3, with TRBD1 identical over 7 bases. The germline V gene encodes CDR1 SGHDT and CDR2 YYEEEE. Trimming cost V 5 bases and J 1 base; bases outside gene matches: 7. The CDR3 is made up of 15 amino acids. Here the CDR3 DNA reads TGTGCCAGCAGTAAACAGGGGACGGGCACAGATACGCAGTATTTT. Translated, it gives CASSKQGTGTDTQYF.

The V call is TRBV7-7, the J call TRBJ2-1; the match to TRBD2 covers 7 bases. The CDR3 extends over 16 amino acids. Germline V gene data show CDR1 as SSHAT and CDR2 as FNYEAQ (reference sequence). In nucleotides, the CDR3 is TGTGCTAGCTCCTTGGGGGGGAGGGCTCCCTACAATGAGCAGTTCTTC. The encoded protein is CASSLGGRAPYNEQFF.

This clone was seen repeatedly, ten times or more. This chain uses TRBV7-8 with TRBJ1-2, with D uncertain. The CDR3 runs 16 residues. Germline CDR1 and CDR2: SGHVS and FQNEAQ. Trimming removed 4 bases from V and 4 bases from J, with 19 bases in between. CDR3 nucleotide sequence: TGTGCCAGCAGCTCGACCCCGGCTGCGACTGGCTATGGCTACACCTTC. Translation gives CASSSTPAATGYGYTF. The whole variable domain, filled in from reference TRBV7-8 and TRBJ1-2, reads GAGVSQSPRYKVAKRGQDVALRCDPISGHVSLFWYQQALGQGPEFLTYFQNEAQLDKSGLPSDRFFAERPEGSVSTLKIQRTQQEDSAVYLCASSSTPAATGYGYTFGSGTRLTVV.

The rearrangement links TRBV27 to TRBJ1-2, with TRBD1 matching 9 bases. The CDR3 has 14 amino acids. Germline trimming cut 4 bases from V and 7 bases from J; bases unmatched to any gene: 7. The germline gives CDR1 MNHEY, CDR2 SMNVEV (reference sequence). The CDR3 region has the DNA TGTGCCAGCAGTTGGGGACAGGGCCGTAGTGGCTACACCTTC. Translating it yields CASSWGQGRSGYTF.

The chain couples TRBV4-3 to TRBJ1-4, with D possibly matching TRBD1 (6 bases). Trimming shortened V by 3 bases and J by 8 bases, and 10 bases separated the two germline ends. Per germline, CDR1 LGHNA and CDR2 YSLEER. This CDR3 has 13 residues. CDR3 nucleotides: TGCGCCAGCAGCCACGGGACATTCGAAAAACTGTTTTTT. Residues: CASSHGTFEKLFF.

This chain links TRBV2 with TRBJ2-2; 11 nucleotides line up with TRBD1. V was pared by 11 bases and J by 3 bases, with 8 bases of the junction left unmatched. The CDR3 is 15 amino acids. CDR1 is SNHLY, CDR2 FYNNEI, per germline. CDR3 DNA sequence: TGTGCCGGTTCCCGGGACAGGGGGGACACCGGGGAGCTGTTTTTT. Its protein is CAGSRDRGDTGELFF.

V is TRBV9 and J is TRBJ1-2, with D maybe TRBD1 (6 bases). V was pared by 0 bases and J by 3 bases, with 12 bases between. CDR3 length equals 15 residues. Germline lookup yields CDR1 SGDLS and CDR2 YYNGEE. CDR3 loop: CASSVGGGDDYGYTF. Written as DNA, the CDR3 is TGTGCCAGCAGCGTAGGTGGGGGCGACGACTATGGCTACACCTTC.

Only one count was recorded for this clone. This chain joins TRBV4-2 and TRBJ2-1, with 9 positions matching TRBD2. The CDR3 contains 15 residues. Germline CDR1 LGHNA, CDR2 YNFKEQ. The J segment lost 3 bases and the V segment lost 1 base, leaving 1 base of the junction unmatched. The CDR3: CASSQGTSDYNEQFF. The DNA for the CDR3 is TGTGCCAGCAGCCAAGGGACTAGCGACTACAATGAGCAGTTCTTC.

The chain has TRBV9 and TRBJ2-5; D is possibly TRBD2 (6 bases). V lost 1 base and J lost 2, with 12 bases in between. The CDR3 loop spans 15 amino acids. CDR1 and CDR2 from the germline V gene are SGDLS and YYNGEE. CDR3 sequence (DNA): TGTGCCAGCAGCGTATCGTCTAGCGTACAAGAGACCCAGTACTTC. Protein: CASSVSSSVQETQYF.

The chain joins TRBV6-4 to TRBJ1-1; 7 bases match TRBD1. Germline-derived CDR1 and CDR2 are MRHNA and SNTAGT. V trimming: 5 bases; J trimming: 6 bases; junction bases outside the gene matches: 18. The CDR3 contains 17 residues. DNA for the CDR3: TGTGCCAGCAGTTCGTCCCCTCTAGAGGGGGCAGAGGCTGAAGCTTTCTTT. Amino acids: CASSSSPLEGAEAEAFF.

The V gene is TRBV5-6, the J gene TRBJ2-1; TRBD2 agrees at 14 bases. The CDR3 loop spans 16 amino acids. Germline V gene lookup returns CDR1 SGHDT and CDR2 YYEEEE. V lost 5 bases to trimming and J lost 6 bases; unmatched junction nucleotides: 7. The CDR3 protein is CASRPGLAGVPNEQFF. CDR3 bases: TGTGCCAGCAGACCGGGACTAGCGGGAGTTCCCAATGAGCAGTTCTTC.

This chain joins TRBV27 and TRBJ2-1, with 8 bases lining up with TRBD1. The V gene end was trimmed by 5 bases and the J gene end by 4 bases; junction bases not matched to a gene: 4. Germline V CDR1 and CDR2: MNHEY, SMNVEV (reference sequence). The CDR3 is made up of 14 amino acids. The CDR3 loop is CASSAGQVYNEQFF. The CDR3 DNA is TGTGCCAGCAGTGCGGGACAGGTGTACAATGAGCAGTTCTTC.

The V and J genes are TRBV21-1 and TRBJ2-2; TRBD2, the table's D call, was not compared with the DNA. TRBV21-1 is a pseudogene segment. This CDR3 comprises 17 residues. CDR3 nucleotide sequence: TGTGCCAGCAGCACCGGCGACGCGGTGGCCACCCCCGGGGAGCTGTTTTTT. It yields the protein CASSTGDAVATPGELFF.

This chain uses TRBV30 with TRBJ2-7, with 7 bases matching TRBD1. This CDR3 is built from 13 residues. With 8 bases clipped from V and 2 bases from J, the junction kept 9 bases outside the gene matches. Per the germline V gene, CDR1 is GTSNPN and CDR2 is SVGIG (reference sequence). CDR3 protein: CAGKTGTAYEQYF. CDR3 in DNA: TGTGCCGGTAAAACCGGGACAGCCTACGAGCAGTACTTC.

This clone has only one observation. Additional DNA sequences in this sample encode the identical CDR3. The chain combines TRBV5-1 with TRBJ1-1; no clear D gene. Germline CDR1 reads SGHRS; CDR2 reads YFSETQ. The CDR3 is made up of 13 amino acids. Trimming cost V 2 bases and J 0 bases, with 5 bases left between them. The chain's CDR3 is CASSLTLNTEAFF. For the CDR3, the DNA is TGCGCCAGCAGCTTAACACTGAACACTGAAGCTTTCTTT.

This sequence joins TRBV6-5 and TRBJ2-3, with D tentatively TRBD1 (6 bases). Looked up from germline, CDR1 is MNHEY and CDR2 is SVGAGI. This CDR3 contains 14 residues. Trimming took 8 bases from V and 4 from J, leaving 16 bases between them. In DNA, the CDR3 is TGTGCCAGCGGATTAGAACAGGGTCCAGATACGCAGTATTTT. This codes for CASGLEQGPDTQYF.

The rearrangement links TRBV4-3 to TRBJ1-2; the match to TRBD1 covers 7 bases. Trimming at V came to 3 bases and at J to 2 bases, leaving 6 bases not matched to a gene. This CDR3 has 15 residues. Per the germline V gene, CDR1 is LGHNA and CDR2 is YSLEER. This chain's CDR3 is CASSHLGQNNYGYTF. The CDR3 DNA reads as TGCGCCAGCAGCCACTTGGGACAGAACAACTATGGCTACACCTTC.

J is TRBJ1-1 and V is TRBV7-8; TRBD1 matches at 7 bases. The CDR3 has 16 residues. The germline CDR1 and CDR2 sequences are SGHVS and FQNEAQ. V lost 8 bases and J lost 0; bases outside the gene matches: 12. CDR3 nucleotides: TGTGCCAGCCAGACCTCAGGGGGTGAGATGAACACTGAAGCTTTCTTT. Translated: CASQTSGGEMNTEAFF. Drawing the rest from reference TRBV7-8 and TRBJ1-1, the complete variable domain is GAGVSQSPRYKVAKRGQDVALRCDPISGHVSLFWYQQALGQGPEFLTYFQNEAQLDKSGLPSDRFFAERPEGSVSTLKIQRTQQEDSAVYLCASQTSGGEMNTEAFFGQGTRLTVV.

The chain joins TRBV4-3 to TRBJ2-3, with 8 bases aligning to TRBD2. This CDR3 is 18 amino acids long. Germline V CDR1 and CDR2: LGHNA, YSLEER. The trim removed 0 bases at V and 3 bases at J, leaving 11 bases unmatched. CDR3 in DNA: TGCGCCAGCAGCCAAGATTCAGCCCGGCGGGGGGTGACAGATACGCAGTATTTT. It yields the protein CASSQDSARRGVTDTQYF.

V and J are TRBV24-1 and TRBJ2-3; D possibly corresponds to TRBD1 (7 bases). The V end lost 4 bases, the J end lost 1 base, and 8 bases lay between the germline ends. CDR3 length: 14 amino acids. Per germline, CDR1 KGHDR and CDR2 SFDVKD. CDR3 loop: CATSDRGGTDTQYF. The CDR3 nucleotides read TGTGCCACCAGTGACAGGGGGGGCACAGATACGCAGTATTTT.